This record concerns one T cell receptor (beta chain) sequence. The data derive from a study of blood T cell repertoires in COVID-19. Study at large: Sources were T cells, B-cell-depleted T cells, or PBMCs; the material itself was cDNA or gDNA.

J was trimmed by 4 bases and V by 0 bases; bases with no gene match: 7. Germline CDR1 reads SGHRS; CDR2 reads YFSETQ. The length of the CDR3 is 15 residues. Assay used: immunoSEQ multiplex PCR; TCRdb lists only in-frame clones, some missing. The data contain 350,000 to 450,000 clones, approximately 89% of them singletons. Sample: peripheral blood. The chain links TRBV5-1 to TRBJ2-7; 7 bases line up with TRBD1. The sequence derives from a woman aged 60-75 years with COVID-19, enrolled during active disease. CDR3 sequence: CASSLEAGGGYEQYF. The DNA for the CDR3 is TGCGCCAGCAGCTTGGAGGCAGGGGGTGGGTACGAGCAGTACTTC. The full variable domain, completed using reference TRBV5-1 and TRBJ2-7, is KAGVTQTPRYLIKTRGQQVTLSCSPISGHRSVSWYQQTPGQGLQFLFEYFSETQRNKGNFPGRFSGRQFSNSRSEMNVSTLELGDSALYLCASSLEAGGGYEQYFGPGTRLTVT.